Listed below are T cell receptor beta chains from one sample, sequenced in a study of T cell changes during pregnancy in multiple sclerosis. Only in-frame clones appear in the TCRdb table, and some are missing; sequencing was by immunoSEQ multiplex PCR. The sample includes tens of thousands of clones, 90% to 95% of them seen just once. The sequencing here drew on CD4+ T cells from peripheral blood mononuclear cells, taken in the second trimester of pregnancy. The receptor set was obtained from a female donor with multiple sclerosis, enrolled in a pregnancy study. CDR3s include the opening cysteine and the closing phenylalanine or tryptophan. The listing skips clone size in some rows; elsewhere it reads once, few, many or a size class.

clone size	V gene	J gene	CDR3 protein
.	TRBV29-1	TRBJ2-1	CSVATGNNEQFF
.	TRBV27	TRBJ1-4	CASTPGSGNYEKLFF
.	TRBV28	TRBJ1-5	CASSQLQGISNQPQHF
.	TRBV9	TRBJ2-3	CASSRTSGSDTQYF
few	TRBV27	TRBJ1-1	CASRLAGDGTEAFF
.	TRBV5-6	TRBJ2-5	CASSLNRGPLWYQETQYF
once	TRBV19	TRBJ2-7	CASSQIGQGSGYEQYF
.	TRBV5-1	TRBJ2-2	CASSLGAGVNTGELFF
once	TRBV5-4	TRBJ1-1	CASSLPGHNTEAFF
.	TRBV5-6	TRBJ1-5	CASSLAGNQPQHF
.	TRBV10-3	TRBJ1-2	CAISRDSYGYTF
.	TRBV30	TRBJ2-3	CAWSTGTDTQYF
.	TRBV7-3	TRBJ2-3	CASSPGGGGTDTQYF
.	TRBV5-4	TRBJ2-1	CASSSNPTSGKNEQFF
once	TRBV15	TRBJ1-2	CATSRAGRDYYGYTF
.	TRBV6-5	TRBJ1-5	CASSSNYRDQPQHF
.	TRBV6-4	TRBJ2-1	CASSDPGTSSGEQFF
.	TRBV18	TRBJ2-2	CASSSKRNTGELFF
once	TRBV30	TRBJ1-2	CAWDTGQGWVDNYGYTF
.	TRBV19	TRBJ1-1	CASSRARGGSGYTEAFF
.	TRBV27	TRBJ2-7	CASSPGIRGEQYF
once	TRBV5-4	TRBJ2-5	CASSRGLAGVEETQYF
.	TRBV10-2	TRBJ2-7	CASSATGAYYEQYF
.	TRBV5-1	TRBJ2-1	CASSFASGGDYNEQFF
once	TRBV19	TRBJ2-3	CASSNPGAKADTQYF
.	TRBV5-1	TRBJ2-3	CASSQIMGEREQYF
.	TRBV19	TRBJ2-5	CASSPQQGFQETQYF
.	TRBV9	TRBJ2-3	CASSVAGEPDTQYF
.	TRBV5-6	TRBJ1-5	CASSRGQEGGQPQHF
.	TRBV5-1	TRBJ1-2	CASSPGQGAYGYTF
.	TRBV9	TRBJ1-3	CASSVGEGVGNTIYF
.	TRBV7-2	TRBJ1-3	CASSLGAGLSGNTIYF
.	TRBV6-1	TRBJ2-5	CASTLDREETQYF
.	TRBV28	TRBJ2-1	CASSRTGLEQFF
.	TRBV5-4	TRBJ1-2	CASSLGQDYGYTF
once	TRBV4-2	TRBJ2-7	CASSQVWDSSYEQYF
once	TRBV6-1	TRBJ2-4	CASSEAQGRENIQYF